The 7 T cell receptor beta chains in this list originate from one sample, sequenced in a study of CD8 T cells in Susac syndrome. The RNA input was roughly 0.5 to 1 ug, and it was reverse transcribed with random hexamers. One entry per CDR3 protein results from TCRdb running MiXCR on the immunoSEQ multiplex PCR reads. Of 160,000 or so distinct CDR3 sequences in the sample, just under 95% were seen once. The sequenced sample was CD8+ T cells from PBMCs. The receptor set was obtained from a human donor with multiple sclerosis.

The V and J genes are TRBV20-1 and TRBJ2-7, with TRBD1 matching 9 bases. The V gene's germline CDR1 is DFQATT and CDR2 SNEGSKA (reference sequence). The length of the CDR3 is 16 residues. With V trimmed by 0 bases and J by 5 bases, 11 bases remained unmatched. CDR3 bases: TGCAGTGCTAGAGATCTTTTCGGGACAGGGCCGGACGAGCAGTACTTC. It encodes CSARDLFGTGPDEQYF.

The V call is TRBV2, the J call TRBJ2-3, with TRBD1 matching 11 bases. Germline V CDR1 and CDR2: SNHLY, FYNNEI. The CDR3 is 14 amino acids. With 3 bases clipped from V and 4 bases from J, the junction kept 0 bases outside the gene matches. CDR3 coding DNA: TGTGCCAGCAGTGAGGGACAGGGGGCAGATACGCAGTATTTT. Its protein product is CASSEGQGADTQYF.

The V gene is TRBV30, the J gene TRBJ2-7; the match to TRBD1 covers 7 bases. The CDR3 runs 13 residues. The junction had 7 bases not matched to a gene; V was cut back by 2 bases and J by 6 bases. CDR1 is GTSNPN, CDR2 SVGIG, per germline (reference sequence). The chain's CDR3 is CAWSFDRVAEQYF. The CDR3 DNA reads TGTGCCTGGAGTTTCGACAGGGTAGCCGAGCAGTACTTC.

V usage is TRBV6-2 or TRBV6-3 and J usage is TRBJ1-1; maybe TRBD1 (5 bases). Germline-derived CDR1 and CDR2 are MNHEY and SVGEGT. V gave up 0 bases and J gave up 1 base, with 12 bases separating them. The length of the CDR3 is 16 residues. CDR3 in amino acids: CASSYSRGGANTEAFF. In DNA form, the CDR3 reads TGTGCCAGCAGTTACTCTCGGGGCGGGGCGAACACTGAAGCTTTCTTT.

The chain is built from TRBV6-2 or TRBV6-3 and TRBJ1-5; 8 nucleotides align to TRBD1. Trimming took 11 bases from V and 0 from J; bases not matched to a gene: 6. CDR1 is MNHEY and CDR2 is SVGEGT in the germline V gene. The CDR3 length is 14 residues. The CDR3 nucleotides are TGTGCCGGCTGGACAGGGATTAGCAATCAGCCCCAGCATTTT. Protein: CAGWTGISNQPQHF.

The V gene is TRBV9, the J gene TRBJ1-5; 7 bases align to TRBD1. The CDR3 is made up of 14 amino acids. Germline loops: CDR1 SGDLS, CDR2 YYNGEE. Trimming at V came to 3 bases and at J to 4 bases, leaving 4 bases not matched to a gene. CDR3 loop: CASSAGTANQPQHF. The CDR3 region has the DNA TGTGCCAGCAGCGCGGGGACAGCTAATCAGCCCCAGCATTTT.

The chain combines TRBV11-1 with TRBJ2-1, with D unclear. CDR1 and CDR2 (germline): SGHAT, FQDESV (reference sequence). Deletions cut 1 base from V and 6 bases from J, with 10 bases between. The CDR3 is 14 amino acids. The CDR3 protein is CASSLGGTGNEQFF. The DNA for the CDR3 is TGTGCCAGCAGCTTAGGTGGAACTGGCAATGAGCAGTTCTTC. Full variable domain (outside the CDR3, taken from reference TRBV11-1 and TRBJ2-1): EAEVAQSPRYKITEKSQAVAFWCDPISGHATLYWYRQILGQGPELLVQFQDESVVDDSQLPKDRFSAERLKGVDSTLKIQPAELGDSAMYLCASSLGGTGNEQFFGPGTRLTVL.